This T cell receptor (beta chain) was recorded in a study of T cell responses to AZD1222 COVID-19 vaccine. Overall study findings and caveats: Repertoire sampling was restricted to post-peak T cell response timepoints. The study reported that nearly half of spike-specific TCRs target unmutated variant regions. Spike was spanned by vaccine-associated CD4 TCRs, with dominance at 160-218 and 743-854. The number of AZD1222 recipients seropositive at baseline was only six.

This clone was detected only once. What it binds is not known. Repertoires were generated with immunoSEQ multiplex PCR, while TCRdb's copy carries only in-frame clones and drops some. The sample includes 100,000 or so clones, roughly 89% of them seen just once. CDR1 is MGHRA and CDR2 is YSYEKL in the germline V gene. The CDR3 has 14 amino acids. With 0 bases removed from V and 4 bases from J, the gap between germline ends came to 8 bases. This chain links TRBV4-1 with TRBJ2-3; D remains ambiguous. The material was peripheral blood, obtained 28 days after the second AZD1222 dose. The origin of this receptor is an adult who received the AZD1222 COVID-19 vaccine. CDR3 nucleotides: TGCGCCAGCAGCCAAGAGAGGATGGCAGATACGCAGTATTTT. Its protein product is CASSQERMADTQYF.